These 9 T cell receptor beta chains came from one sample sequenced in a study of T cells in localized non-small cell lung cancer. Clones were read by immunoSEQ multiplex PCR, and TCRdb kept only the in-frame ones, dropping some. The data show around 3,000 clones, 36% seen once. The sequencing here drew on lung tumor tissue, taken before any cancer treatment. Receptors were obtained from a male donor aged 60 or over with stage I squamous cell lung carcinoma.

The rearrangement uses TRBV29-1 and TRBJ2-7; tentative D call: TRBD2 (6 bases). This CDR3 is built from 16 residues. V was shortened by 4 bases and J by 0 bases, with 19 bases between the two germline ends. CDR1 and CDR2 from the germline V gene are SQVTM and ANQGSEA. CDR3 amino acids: CSVAGLGKGSSYEQYF. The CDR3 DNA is TGCAGCGTTGCGGGACTCGGGAAGGGGAGCTCCTACGAGCAGTACTTC.

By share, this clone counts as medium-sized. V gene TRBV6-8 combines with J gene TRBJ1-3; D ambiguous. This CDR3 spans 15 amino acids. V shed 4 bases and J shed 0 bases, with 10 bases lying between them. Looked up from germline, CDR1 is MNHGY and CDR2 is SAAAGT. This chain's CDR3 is CASSSNSLSGNTIYF. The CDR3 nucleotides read TGTGCCAGCAGTTCCAATTCACTCTCTGGAAACACCATATATTTT.

CDR3 coding DNA: TGTGCCAGTTCCCTCGGACACCAAGGTCAAGGGGAGCTGTTTTTT. The encoded protein is CASSLGHQGQGELFF. V usage is TRBV18 and J usage is TRBJ2-2; a possible D gene is TRBD1 (5 bases). V shed 9 bases and J shed 8 bases, with 22 bases lying between them. There are 15 residues in the CDR3. Germline V CDR1 and CDR2: KGHSH, LQKENI.

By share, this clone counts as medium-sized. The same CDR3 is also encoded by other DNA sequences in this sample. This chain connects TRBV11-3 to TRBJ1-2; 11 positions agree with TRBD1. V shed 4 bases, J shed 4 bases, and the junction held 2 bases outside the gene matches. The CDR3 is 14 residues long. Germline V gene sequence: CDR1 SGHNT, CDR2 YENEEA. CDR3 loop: CASSSGQGAYGYTF. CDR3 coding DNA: TGTGCCAGCAGCTCAGGACAGGGGGCCTATGGCTACACCTTC.

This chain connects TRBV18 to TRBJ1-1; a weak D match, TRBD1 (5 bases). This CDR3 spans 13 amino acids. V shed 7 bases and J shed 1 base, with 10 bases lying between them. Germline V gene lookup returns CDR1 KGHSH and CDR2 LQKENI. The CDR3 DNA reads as TGTGCCAGCTTCACCGGGGGGAACACTGAAGCTTTCTTT. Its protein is CASFTGGNTEAFF.

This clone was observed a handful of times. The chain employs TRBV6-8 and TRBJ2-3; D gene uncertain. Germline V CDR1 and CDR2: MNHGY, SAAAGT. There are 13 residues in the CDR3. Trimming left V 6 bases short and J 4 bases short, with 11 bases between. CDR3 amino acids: CASRRIQADTQYF. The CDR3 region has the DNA TGTGCCAGCAGGAGAATTCAGGCAGATACGCAGTATTTT.

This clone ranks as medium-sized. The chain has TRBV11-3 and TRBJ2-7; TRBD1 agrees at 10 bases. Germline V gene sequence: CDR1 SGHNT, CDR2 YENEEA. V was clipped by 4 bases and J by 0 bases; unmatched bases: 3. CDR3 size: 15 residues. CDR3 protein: CASSSGQGDSYEQYF. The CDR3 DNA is TGTGCCAGCAGCTCCGGACAGGGGGACTCCTACGAGCAGTACTTC.

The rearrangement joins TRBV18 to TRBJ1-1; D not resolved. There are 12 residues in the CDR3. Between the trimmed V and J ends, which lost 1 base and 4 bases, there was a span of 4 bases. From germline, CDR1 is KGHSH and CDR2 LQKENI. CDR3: CASSPLGTEAFF. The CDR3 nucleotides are TGTGCCAGCTCACCACTGGGCACTGAAGCTTTCTTT. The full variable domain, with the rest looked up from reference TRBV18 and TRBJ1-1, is NAGVMQNPRHLVRRRGQEARLRCSPMKGHSHVYWYRQLPEEGLKFMVYLQKENIIDESGMPKERFSAEFPKEGPSILRIQQVVRGDSAAYFCASSPLGTEAFFGQGTRLTVV.

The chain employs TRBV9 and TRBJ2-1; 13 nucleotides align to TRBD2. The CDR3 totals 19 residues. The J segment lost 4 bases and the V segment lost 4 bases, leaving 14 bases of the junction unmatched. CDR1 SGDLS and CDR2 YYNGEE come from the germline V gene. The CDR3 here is CASSSSPLAGGPEYNEQFF. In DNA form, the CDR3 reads TGTGCCAGCAGCTCCTCCCCACTAGCGGGAGGGCCGGAGTACAATGAGCAGTTCTTC.